These 25 T cell receptor beta chains originate from one sample sequenced in a study of Ad26.COV2.S vaccination and SARS-CoV-2 variants (dated by TCRdb to the early 2020s). Libraries were built with the immunoSEQ multiplex PCR assay. TCRdb obtained this table from immuneACCESS and retained in-frame rearrangements with V and J assigned. These tables miss some clones; where compared with another copy, unresolved V genes account for less than half of the shortfall, and the remainder is unexplained. The sample profile shows about 350,000 clones; about 87% of them were found once. The biggest ten clones account for around 5.8% of the sample. The treatment or condition label here, explained by the study, means: 15 to 20 received Ad26.COV2.S at low or high dose, single or two shots; about five received placebo; per-sample allocation not given. For vaccine and placebo recipients, repertoires were sequenced using samples collected on day 63 after the first injection.

The material sequenced was peripheral blood, taken in a trial of Ad26.COV2.S vaccine versus placebo. The receptors here all came from a person aged 18-65 years who received the Ad26.COV2.S COVID-19 vaccine or a placebo.

The chain has TRBV11-2 and TRBJ2-7; the match to TRBD1 covers 11 bases. The CDR3 covers 17 residues. Per the germline V gene, CDR1 is SGHAT and CDR2 is FQNNGV. V lost 5 bases and J lost 1; bases outside the gene matches: 10. The CDR3 loop reads CASSPGTGGIRSYEQYF. The CDR3 coding sequence is TGTGCCAGCAGCCCAGGGACAGGGGGTATTCGGTCCTACGAGCAGTACTTC. The whole variable domain, filled in from reference TRBV11-2 and TRBJ2-7, reads EAGVAQSPRYKIIEKRQSVAFWCNPISGHATLYWYQQILGQGPKLLIQFQNNGVVDDSQLPKDRFSAERLKGVDSTLKIQPAKLEDSAVYLCASSPGTGGIRSYEQYFGPGTRLTVT.

The gene calls are TRBV29-1 and TRBJ2-2, with TRBD1 matching 7 bases. This CDR3 has 17 amino acids. Losses at the gene ends were 3 bases for V and 0 bases for J; bases not matched to a gene: 10. Germline loops: CDR1 SQVTM, CDR2 ANQGSEA. The CDR3 spells CSVDRGFGTANTGELFF. The DNA for the CDR3 is TGCAGCGTTGATAGGGGGTTTGGGACAGCGAACACCGGGGAGCTGTTTTTT.

This clone was observed once. The J gene is TRBJ1-6, the V gene TRBV9; maybe TRBD1 (6 bases). Germline V CDR1 and CDR2: SGDLS, YYNGEE. This CDR3 contains 14 residues. The V end was cut by 3 bases, the J end by 10 bases, with 14 bases between. CDR3 amino acids: CASSEVRGPSPLHF. The CDR3 nucleotides read TGTGCCAGCAGCGAGGTCAGGGGACCATCACCCCTCCACTTT. Full variable domain (remainder filled in from reference TRBV9 and TRBJ1-6): DSGVTQTPKHLITATGQRVTLRCSPRSGDLSVYWYQQSLDQGLQFLIQYYNGEERAKGNILERFSAQQFPDLHSELNLSSLELGDSALYFCASSEVRGPSPLHFGNGTRLTVT.

V gene TRBV20-1 combines with J gene TRBJ1-1; tentative D call: TRBD1 (5 bases). V was pared by 3 bases and J by 0 bases, with 14 bases between. This CDR3 has 15 amino acids. The V gene's germline CDR1 is DFQATT and CDR2 SNEGSKA (reference sequence). The CDR3 DNA follows: TGCAGTGCTAGTGCTCCGGGACGGATGAACACTGAAGCTTTCTTT. Translated: CSASAPGRMNTEAFF.

This chain's CDR3 is CASSVASSGPETQYF. The DNA of the CDR3 is TGTGCCAGCAGCGTAGCATCAAGCGGCCCTGAGACCCAGTACTTC. The chain carries TRBV9 and TRBJ2-5; a possible D gene is TRBD2 (5 bases). V was trimmed by 0 bases and J by 5 bases, leaving 14 bases between them. The CDR3 totals 15 residues. Germline CDR1 is SGDLS and CDR2 is YYNGEE.

The chain combines TRBV28 with TRBJ1-5; D not resolved. CDR3 length: 14 amino acids. V was shortened by 6 bases and J by 1 base, with 10 bases between the two germline ends. Germline V gene lookup returns CDR1 MDHEN and CDR2 SYDVKM. The CDR3: CASSSGLSNQPQHF. The CDR3 DNA reads as TGTGCCAGCAGCTCAGGCTTAAGCAATCAGCCCCAGCATTTT.

This clone was recorded a few times. The chain uses TRBV7-6 and TRBJ1-5; 7 positions match TRBD1. The V gene end was trimmed by 5 bases and the J gene end by 4 bases; junction bases not matched to a gene: 5. The CDR3 is 14 amino acids. CDR1 is SGHVS and CDR2 is FNYEAQ in the germline V gene. Here the CDR3 reads CASSATGQNQPQHF. The CDR3 region has the DNA TGTGCCAGCAGCGCAACGGGACAGAATCAGCCCCAGCATTTT.

The DNA of the CDR3 is TGTGCCAGCAGTTTCGAGGACGGGGGCACCGGGGAGCTGTTTTTT. Translated, it gives CASSFEDGGTGELFF. J is TRBJ2-2 and V is TRBV27, with D tentatively TRBD2 (6 bases). V was cut by 3 bases and J by 4 bases, with 12 bases left in between. Germline V lookup: CDR1 MNHEY, CDR2 SMNVEV (reference sequence). This CDR3 comprises 15 residues.

This clone came up once. The gene calls are TRBV28 and TRBJ2-7; 7 bases fit TRBD1. The CDR3 loop spans 15 amino acids. V gave up 10 bases and J gave up 0 bases; unmatched junction bases: 12. CDR1 and CDR2 from the germline V gene are MDHEN and SYDVKM. Written as DNA, the CDR3 is TGTGCCACCAGAAATCTCCGGGACAGCTCCTACGAGCAGTACTTC. It is translated as CATRNLRDSSYEQYF.

This clone was seen only a few times. The J gene is TRBJ1-6, the V gene TRBV23-1; D is perhaps TRBD1 (5 bases). TRBV23-1 is filed as an ORF, its function uncertain. The ends were cut back, 2 bases at V and 0 bases at J, with 17 bases in the middle. The CDR3 totals 19 residues. The CDR3 is CASSQIFRKDTSYNSPLHF. The CDR3 bases are TGCGCCAGCAGTCAAATCTTCAGGAAGGACACCTCCTATAATTCACCCCTCCACTTT.

This rearrangement joins TRBV4-2 to TRBJ2-1; 11 bases align to TRBD2. V lost 2 bases and J lost 5; bases outside the gene matches: 5. The CDR3 covers 16 residues. The germline V gene encodes CDR1 LGHNA and CDR2 YNFKEQ. Here the CDR3 reads CASSQLSGRADNEQFF. CDR3 sequence (DNA): TGTGCCAGCAGCCAACTTAGCGGGAGGGCCGACAATGAGCAGTTCTTC.

The chain employs TRBV7-2 and TRBJ2-1; possibly TRBD2 for D (6 bases). V shed 5 bases and J shed 3 bases, with 11 bases lying between them. This CDR3 has 14 residues. From germline, CDR1 is SGHTA and CDR2 FQGNSA. This chain's CDR3 is CASSPGGNYNEQFF. CDR3 sequence (DNA): TGTGCCAGCAGCCCCGGGGGAAACTACAATGAGCAGTTCTTC.

V and J are TRBV11-1 and TRBJ2-5; 7 bases align to TRBD2. Trimming cost V 0 bases and J 5 bases; bases outside gene matches: 9. The CDR3 loop spans 16 amino acids. The germline V gene encodes CDR1 SGHAT and CDR2 FQDESV (reference sequence). CDR3: CASSLALGLGVETQYF. In DNA form, the CDR3 reads TGTGCCAGCAGCTTAGCCTTAGGACTAGGGGTTGAGACCCAGTACTTC.

The sample holds a few counts of this clone. The CDR3 DNA reads TGTGCCAGCAGCGGGGGACCCCGGGACAGTTACTACGAGCAGTACTTC. Translation: CASSGGPRDSYYEQYF. This chain links TRBV9 with TRBJ2-7, with TRBD1 matching 7 bases. CDR3 length equals 16 residues. Looked up from germline, CDR1 is SGDLS and CDR2 is YYNGEE. V lost 3 bases and J lost 3; bases outside the gene matches: 12.

This rearrangement joins TRBV7-6 to TRBJ2-1, with D uncertain. Germline lookup yields CDR1 SGHVS and CDR2 FNYEAQ. The V end lost 1 base, the J end lost 8 bases, and 12 bases lay between the germline ends. The CDR3 spans 14 residues. This CDR3 is CASSLDLIPYEQFF. CDR3 DNA: TGTGCCAGCAGCTTAGATCTCATCCCATATGAGCAGTTCTTC. Together with reference TRBV7-6 and TRBJ2-1, the CDR3 gives the full variable domain: GAGVSQSPRYKVTKRGQDVALRCDPISGHVSLYWYRQALGQGPEFLTYFNYEAQQDKSGLPNDRFSAERPEGSISTLTIQRTEQRDSAMYRCASSLDLIPYEQFFGPGTRLTVL.

J is TRBJ2-7 and V is TRBV9; TRBD1 matches at 8 bases. The CDR3 is 16 residues long. The V gene's germline CDR1 is SGDLS and CDR2 YYNGEE. Trimming took 0 bases from V and 3 from J; bases not matched to a gene: 8. The CDR3 coding sequence is TGTGCCAGCAGCGTAGGAGGTCAGGGGGCAATCTACGAGCAGTACTTC. Protein sequence: CASSVGGQGAIYEQYF.

This chain links TRBV2 with TRBJ1-5, with D possibly being TRBD1 (5 bases). The CDR3 covers 15 residues. The germline CDR1 and CDR2 sequences are SNHLY and FYNNEI. Trimming removed 5 bases at V and 5 bases at J, with 16 bases between. This CDR3 reads CASSQGKGIDQPQHF. In DNA, the CDR3 is TGTGCCAGCAGTCAGGGAAAAGGTATAGATCAGCCCCAGCATTTT.

Points on this clone: The sample has other DNA sequences that encode this CDR3 too. The gene calls are TRBV12-3 or TRBV12-4 and TRBJ2-5; no reliable D call. The CDR3 has 11 amino acids. V lost 3 bases to trimming and J lost 5 bases, with 4 bases between them. DNA for the CDR3: TGTGCCAGCAGTTTGGTCGAGACCCAGTACTTC. Its protein is CASSLVETQYF.

The chain has TRBV10-3 and TRBJ2-7; unclear D gene. Looked up from germline, CDR1 is ENHRY and CDR2 is SYGVKD. V shed 9 bases and J shed 4 bases, with 13 bases lying between them. CDR3 length equals 12 residues. CDR3 sequence (DNA): TGTGCCATTTCCCCTTCGACATACGAGCAGTACTTC. This gives the protein CAISPSTYEQYF.

The chain has TRBV11-2 and TRBJ1-1, with 10 nucleotides matching TRBD1. CDR3 length: 16 residues. The junction had 9 bases not matched to a gene; V was cut back by 2 bases and J by 6 bases. CDR1 and CDR2 (germline): SGHAT, FQNNGV. The CDR3 DNA reads as TGTGCCAGCAGCTTAAGGGAAGGACAGGGGGTTCCTGAAGCTTTCTTT. Protein: CASSLREGQGVPEAFF.

This clone has only a few counts. This rearrangement joins TRBV30 to TRBJ1-5; the D is unclear. The CDR3 runs to 12 residues. The V gene's germline CDR1 is GTSNPN and CDR2 SVGIG (reference sequence). Between the trimmed V and J ends, which lost 0 bases and 8 bases, there was a span of 8 bases. CDR3 protein: CAWSVLSEPQHF. The CDR3 DNA reads as TGTGCCTGGAGTGTACTGTCCGAGCCCCAGCATTTT.

The chain links TRBV11-3 to TRBJ1-2; D is undetermined. This CDR3 is 15 amino acids long. Trimming shortened V by 7 bases and J by 0 bases, and 15 bases separated the two germline ends. Germline CDR1 is SGHNT and CDR2 is YENEEA. The CDR3: CASTPPAPANYGYTF. In DNA, the CDR3 is TGTGCCAGCACCCCCCCGGCTCCAGCTAACTATGGCTACACCTTC.

In its sample, this clone was seen once. V gene TRBV30 combines with J gene TRBJ2-1; D is unresolved. Germline values: CDR1 GTSNPN, CDR2 SVGIG (reference sequence). The CDR3 loop spans 13 amino acids. Trimming stripped 0 bases from V and 8 bases from J, with 11 bases between. The CDR3 sequence: CAWSVLTLDEQFF. The CDR3 region has the DNA TGTGCCTGGAGTGTACTAACCCTCGATGAGCAGTTCTTC.

The V call is TRBV1, the J call TRBJ2-2; the D call TRBD2 from the table was never checked on the DNA. TRBV1 is a known pseudogene. The CDR3 runs 16 residues. Written as DNA, the CDR3 is TGCACCAGCACCCTATGTGGACTAGCGTACACCGGGGAGCTGTTTTTT. It codes for CTSTLCGLAYTGELFF.

This clone was recorded a few times. The chain has TRBV11-2 and TRBJ2-2; 7 bases match TRBD2. The CDR3 sequence is 16 residues long. The germline CDR1 and CDR2 sequences are SGHAT and FQNNGV. V lost 1 base, J lost 6 bases, and 8 bases stayed unmatched. The CDR3 region has the DNA TGTGCCAGCAGCTTAGTCCCGGGAGGAGGGGCCGGGGAGCTGTTTTTT. It encodes CASSLVPGGGAGELFF.